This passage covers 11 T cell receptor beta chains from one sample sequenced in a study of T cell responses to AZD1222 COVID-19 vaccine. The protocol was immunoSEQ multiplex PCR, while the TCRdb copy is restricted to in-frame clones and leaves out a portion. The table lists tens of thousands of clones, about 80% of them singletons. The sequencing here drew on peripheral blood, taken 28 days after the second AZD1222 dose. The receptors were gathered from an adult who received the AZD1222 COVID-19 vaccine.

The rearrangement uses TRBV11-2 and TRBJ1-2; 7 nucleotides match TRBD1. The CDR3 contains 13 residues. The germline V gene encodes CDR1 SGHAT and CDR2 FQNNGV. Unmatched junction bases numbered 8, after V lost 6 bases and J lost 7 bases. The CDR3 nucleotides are TGTGCCAGCAGTCCAATAACAGGGGTTGGCTACACCTTC. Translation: CASSPITGVGYTF. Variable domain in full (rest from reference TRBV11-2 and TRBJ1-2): EAGVAQSPRYKIIEKRQSVAFWCNPISGHATLYWYQQILGQGPKLLIQFQNNGVVDDSQLPKDRFSAERLKGVDSTLKIQPAKLEDSAVYLCASSPITGVGYTFGSGTRLTVV.

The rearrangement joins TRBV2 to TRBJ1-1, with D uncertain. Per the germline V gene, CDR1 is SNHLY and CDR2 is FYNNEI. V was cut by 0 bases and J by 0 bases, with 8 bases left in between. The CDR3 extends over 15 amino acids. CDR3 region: CASSEATALNTEAFF. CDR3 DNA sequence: TGTGCCAGCAGTGAAGCTACAGCCTTGAACACTGAAGCTTTCTTT.

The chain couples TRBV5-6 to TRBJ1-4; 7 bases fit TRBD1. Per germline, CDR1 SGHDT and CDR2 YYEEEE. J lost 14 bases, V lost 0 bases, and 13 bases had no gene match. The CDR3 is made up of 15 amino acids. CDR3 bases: TGTGCCAGCAGCTTGGTCACCCGGCAGGGGGGATATCTGTTTTTT. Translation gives CASSLVTRQGGYLFF.

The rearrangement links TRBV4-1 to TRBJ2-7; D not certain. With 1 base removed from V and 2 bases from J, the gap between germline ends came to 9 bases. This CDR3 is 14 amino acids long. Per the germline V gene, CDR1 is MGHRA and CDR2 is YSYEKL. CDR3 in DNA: TGCGCCAGCAGCCAAGGTGACACCCCCTACGAGCAGTACTTC. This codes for CASSQGDTPYEQYF.

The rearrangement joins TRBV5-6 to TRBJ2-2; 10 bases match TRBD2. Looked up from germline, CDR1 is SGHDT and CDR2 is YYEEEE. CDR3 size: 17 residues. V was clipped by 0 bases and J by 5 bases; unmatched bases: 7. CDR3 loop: CASSLGQPSGGTGELFF. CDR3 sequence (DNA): TGTGCCAGCAGCTTGGGCCAGCCTAGCGGGGGAACCGGGGAGCTGTTTTTT.

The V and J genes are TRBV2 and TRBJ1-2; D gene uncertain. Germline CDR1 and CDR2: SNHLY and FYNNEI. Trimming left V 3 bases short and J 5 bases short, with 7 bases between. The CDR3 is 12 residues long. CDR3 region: CASSEAEYGYTF. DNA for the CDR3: TGTGCCAGCAGTGAGGCGGAATATGGCTACACCTTC.

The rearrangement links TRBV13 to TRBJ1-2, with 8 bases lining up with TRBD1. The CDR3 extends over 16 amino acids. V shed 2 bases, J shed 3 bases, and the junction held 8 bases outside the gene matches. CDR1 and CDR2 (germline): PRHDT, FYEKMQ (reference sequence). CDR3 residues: CASSLTRLDRDYGYTF. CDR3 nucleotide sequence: TGTGCCAGCAGCTTAACTAGGTTGGACAGGGACTATGGCTACACCTTC.

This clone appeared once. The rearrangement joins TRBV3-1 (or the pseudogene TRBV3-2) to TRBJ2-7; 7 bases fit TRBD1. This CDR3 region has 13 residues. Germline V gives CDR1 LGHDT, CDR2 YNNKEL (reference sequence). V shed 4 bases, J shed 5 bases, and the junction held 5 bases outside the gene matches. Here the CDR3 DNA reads TGTGCCAGCAGCCCCTCGACAGGGAACGAGCAGTACTTC. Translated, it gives CASSPSTGNEQYF.

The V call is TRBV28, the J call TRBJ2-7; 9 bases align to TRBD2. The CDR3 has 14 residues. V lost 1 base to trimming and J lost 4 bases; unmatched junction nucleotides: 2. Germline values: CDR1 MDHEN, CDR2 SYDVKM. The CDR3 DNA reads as TGTGCCAGCAGTTTATACAGCGGGAGGTACGAGCAGTACTTC. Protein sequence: CASSLYSGRYEQYF.

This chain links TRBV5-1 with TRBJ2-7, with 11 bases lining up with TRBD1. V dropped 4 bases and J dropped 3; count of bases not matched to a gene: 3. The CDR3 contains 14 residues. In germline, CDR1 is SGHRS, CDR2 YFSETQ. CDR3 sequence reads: CASSRDRGVYEQYF. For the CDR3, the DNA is TGCGCCAGCAGCCGGGACAGGGGGGTCTACGAGCAGTACTTC. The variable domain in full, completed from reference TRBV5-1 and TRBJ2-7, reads KAGVTQTPRYLIKTRGQQVTLSCSPISGHRSVSWYQQTPGQGLQFLFEYFSETQRNKGNFPGRFSGRQFSNSRSEMNVSTLELGDSALYLCASSRDRGVYEQYFGPGTRLTVT.

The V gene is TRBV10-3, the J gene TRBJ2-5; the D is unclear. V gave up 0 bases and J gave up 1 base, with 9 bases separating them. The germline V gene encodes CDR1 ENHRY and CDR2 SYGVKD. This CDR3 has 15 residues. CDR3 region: CAISESGKIQETQYF. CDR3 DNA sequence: TGTGCCATCAGTGAGTCGGGCAAGATCCAAGAGACCCAGTACTTC.